Presented here are 21 T cell receptor beta chains from one specimen sequenced in a study of control samples from healthy donors and cancer patients. Clones were sequenced by immunoSEQ multiplex PCR, and TCRdb holds only the in-frame ones, with some missing. This sample has some 120,000 clones, with 80% to 90% found just once. What was sequenced was blood. The origin of the receptors is a man younger than 40 in good health.

The chain links TRBV15 to TRBJ1-5, with unresolved D. The CDR3 is made up of 15 amino acids. V dropped 0 bases and J dropped 1 base, with 7 bases sitting between them. Germline lookup yields CDR1 LNHNV and CDR2 YYDKDF (reference sequence). CDR3 nucleotide sequence: TGTGCCACCAGCAGAGATCCAACGAGCAATCAGCCCCAGCATTTT. Translation: CATSRDPTSNQPQHF.

This clone was seen a few times. This rearrangement joins TRBV6-5 to TRBJ1-2; 7 bases agree with TRBD1. This CDR3 is built from 14 residues. V shed 5 bases and J 0 bases; nucleotides not matched to a gene: 3. Per the germline V gene, CDR1 is MNHEY and CDR2 is SVGAGI. The CDR3 region has the DNA TGTGCCAGCAGTCACGGACAGGCTAACTATGGCTACACCTTC. Amino acids: CASSHGQANYGYTF.

The chain uses TRBV2 and TRBJ1-2; D uncertain. The germline V gene encodes CDR1 SNHLY and CDR2 FYNNEI. The V end lost 8 bases, the J end lost 5 bases, and 21 bases lay between the germline ends. The CDR3 extends over 15 amino acids. As DNA, the CDR3 is TGTGCCAGCTCTGAACTCGTGTCGGGGATTTATGGCTACACCTTC. Translated, it gives CASSELVSGIYGYTF.

The chain recombines TRBV6-5 with TRBJ1-2, with D tentatively TRBD1 (6 bases). The germline V gene has CDR1 MNHEY and CDR2 SVGAGI. Trimming stripped 2 bases from V and 8 bases from J, with 21 bases between. The CDR3 runs 16 residues. The CDR3 loop is CASSYPTGRGPDGYTF. As DNA, the CDR3 is TGTGCCAGCAGTTACCCAACAGGGAGGGGACCCGACGGCTACACCTTC.

The chain carries TRBV12-5 and TRBJ1-2, with D tentatively TRBD1 (6 bases). CDR1 and CDR2 (germline): LGHNT, FRNRAP. Trimming shortened V by 6 bases and J by 0 bases, and 14 bases separated the two germline ends. The CDR3 is 15 residues long. The CDR3 is CASGWGQGANYGYTF. DNA for the CDR3: TGTGCTAGTGGCTGGGGGCAGGGAGCTAACTATGGCTACACCTTC.

The genes are TRBV30 and TRBJ1-5; TRBD1 might be the D (5 bases). Trimming stripped 0 bases from V and 0 bases from J, with 9 bases between. CDR1 is GTSNPN and CDR2 is SVGIG in the germline V gene (reference sequence). There are 15 residues in the CDR3. CDR3 nucleotides: TGTGCCTGGAGTGTAGGGGCATATAGCAATCAGCCCCAGCATTTT. Translating it yields CAWSVGAYSNQPQHF. Complete variable domain (other parts from reference TRBV30 and TRBJ1-5): SQTIHQWPATLVQPVGSPLSLECTVEGTSNPNLYWYRQAAGRGLQLLFYSVGIGQISSEVPQNLSASRPQDRQFILSSKKLLLSDSGFYLCAWSVGAYSNQPQHFGDGTRLSIL.

V and J are TRBV15 and TRBJ2-2, with 7 positions matching TRBD1. Germline CDR1 reads LNHNV; CDR2 reads YYDKDF (reference sequence). This CDR3 spans 15 amino acids. V was clipped by 6 bases and J by 2 bases; unmatched bases: 6. The CDR3 is CATRLGQINTGELFF. Written as DNA, the CDR3 is TGTGCCACCAGATTGGGACAGATCAACACCGGGGAGCTGTTTTTT. Complete variable domain (other parts from reference TRBV15 and TRBJ2-2): DAMVIQNPRYQVTQFGKPVTLSCSQTLNHNVMYWYQQKSSQAPKLLFHYYDKDFNNEADTPDNFQSRRPNTSFCFLDIRSPGLGDTAMYLCATRLGQINTGELFFGEGSRLTVL.

V is TRBV5-1 and J is TRBJ2-2, with TRBD2 as a possible D gene (5 bases). Germline V gene data show CDR1 as SGHRS and CDR2 as YFSETQ. Trimming left V 3 bases short and J 4 bases short, with 16 bases between. There are 16 residues in the CDR3. The DNA for the CDR3 is TGCGCCAGCAGCTCCTCCGAATCTCGGGGCACCGGGGAGCTGTTTTTT. Protein product: CASSSSESRGTGELFF.

V usage is TRBV5-1 and J usage is TRBJ1-6; 8 nucleotides line up with TRBD1. With 6 bases clipped from V and 7 bases from J, the junction kept 9 bases outside the gene matches. Germline loops: CDR1 SGHRS, CDR2 YFSETQ. This CDR3 comprises 15 residues. The CDR3 DNA is TGCGCCAGCATGTCCGGACAGGGCGGAAATTCACCCCTCCACTTT. The encoded protein is CASMSGQGGNSPLHF. The variable domain in full, with the rest retrieved from reference TRBV5-1 and TRBJ1-6, is KAGVTQTPRYLIKTRGQQVTLSCSPISGHRSVSWYQQTPGQGLQFLFEYFSETQRNKGNFPGRFSGRQFSNSRSEMNVSTLELGDSALYLCASMSGQGGNSPLHFGNGTRLTVT.

This chain links TRBV23-1 with TRBJ2-7, with D perhaps being TRBD1 or TRBD2 (6 bases each). TRBV23-1 is designated an ORF whose function remains uncertain. This CDR3 has 16 residues. Trimming stripped 1 base from V and 6 bases from J, with 19 bases between. CDR3 amino acids: CASSQWGATVPGEQYV. CDR3 DNA sequence: TGCGCCAGCAGTCAATGGGGGGCAACCGTCCCCGGCGAGCAGTACGTC.

This chain links TRBV4-1 with TRBJ2-5, with D possibly being TRBD1 or TRBD2 (5 bases each). There are 14 residues in the CDR3. V lost 3 bases to trimming and J lost 5 bases, with 13 bases between them. Germline CDR1 MGHRA, CDR2 YSYEKL. The CDR3 region is CASSQRAPGETQYF. DNA of the CDR3: TGCGCCAGCAGCCAGCGGGCCCCAGGGGAGACCCAGTACTTC.

The chain carries TRBV5-6 and TRBJ2-1, with D hard to call. The V and J ends lost 1 base and 8 bases respectively, with 10 bases between them. CDR1 and CDR2 (germline): SGHDT, YYEEEE. This CDR3 is built from 13 residues. CDR3 sequence reads: CASSLPQNYEQFF. The CDR3 coding sequence is TGTGCCAGCAGCTTGCCCCAGAACTATGAGCAGTTCTTC.

This rearrangement joins TRBV30 to TRBJ1-5; D is ambiguous. This CDR3 has 13 residues. V lost 1 base, J lost 5 bases, and 9 bases lay in between. Germline V lookup: CDR1 GTSNPN, CDR2 SVGIG (reference sequence). CDR3 sequence reads: CAWSDQPDQPQHF. The CDR3 bases are TGTGCCTGGAGTGACCAGCCAGATCAGCCCCAGCATTTT.

With respect to this clone: A junction end diverges from the germline sequence, so it may reflect a read error. The V gene is TRBV6-1, the J gene TRBJ1-1; 7 bases are shared with TRBD1. The CDR3 runs 12 residues. Germline-derived CDR1 and CDR2 are MNHNS and SASEGT. The CDR3 is CASSEVKGANHF. The CDR3, as DNA: TGTGCCAGCAGTGAAGTGAAGGGGGCCAATCACTTT.

In the case of this clone: Mismatch with germline at one junction end may stem from a read error. This sequence joins TRBV18 and TRBJ2-1; D might be TRBD2 (6 bases). CDR1 and CDR2 (germline): KGHSH, LQKENI. This CDR3 comprises 16 residues. The CDR3 region is CASAPEGRGALNEQFF. The CDR3 DNA reads TGTGCCAGCGCACCGGAAGGGCGGGGAGCACTGAATGAGCAGTTCTTC.

A few counts support this clone. The J gene is TRBJ1-5, the V gene TRBV6-4; no definite D call. V gave up 6 bases and J gave up 4 bases, with 10 bases separating them. Germline V gene sequence: CDR1 MRHNA, CDR2 SNTAGT. CDR3 length: 13 amino acids. The CDR3 region is CASSGEPNQPQHF. The CDR3 DNA follows: TGTGCCAGCAGCGGGGAACCGAATCAGCCCCAGCATTTT.

The chain couples TRBV14 to TRBJ1-1; a weak D match, TRBD1 (6 bases). Looked up from germline, CDR1 is SGHDN and CDR2 is FVKESK. V was shortened by 4 bases and J by 3 bases, with 12 bases between the two germline ends. This CDR3 is built from 14 residues. The CDR3 DNA is TGTGCCAGCAGCCTCTTACAGGGATACACTGAAGCTTTCTTT. Its protein is CASSLLQGYTEAFF.

V usage is TRBV20-1 and J usage is TRBJ1-2; no definite D call. Germline V gene lookup returns CDR1 DFQATT and CDR2 SNEGSKA (reference sequence). CDR3 length: 11 residues. The ends were cut back, 0 bases at V and 13 bases at J, with 12 bases in the middle. The chain's CDR3 is CSARDPYRATF. The CDR3 region has the DNA TGCAGTGCTAGAGATCCGTACCGCGCCACCTTC.

The chain joins TRBV19 to TRBJ1-6; D not resolved. This CDR3 is 13 amino acids long. Germline values: CDR1 LNHDA, CDR2 SQIVND (reference sequence). The V and J ends lost 2 bases and 6 bases respectively, with 5 bases between them. The CDR3, as DNA: TGTGCCAGTAGTATACGGGGTAATTCACCCCTCCACTTT. It yields the protein CASSIRGNSPLHF.

This clone was seen many times. This chain connects TRBV6-6 to TRBJ2-7, with a possible D match to TRBD2 (5 bases). CDR1 is MNHNY, CDR2 SVGAGI, per germline (reference sequence). Trimming stripped 5 bases from V and 2 bases from J, with 7 bases between. The CDR3 consists of 12 residues. CDR3 region: CASSRGPYEQYV. In DNA, the CDR3 is TGTGCCAGCAGTCGGGGTCCCTACGAGCAGTACGTC.

This clone has a single count. V usage is TRBV11-3 and J usage is TRBJ1-1; unclear D gene. CDR3 length: 12 amino acids. Germline V gene sequence: CDR1 SGHNT, CDR2 YENEEA. The V end lost 2 bases, the J end lost 0 bases, and 1 base lay between the germline ends. The CDR3 DNA is TGTGCCAGCAGCTTATTGAACACTGAAGCTTTCTTT. This translates into CASSLLNTEAFF. The full variable domain, rest sourced from reference TRBV11-3 and TRBJ1-1, is EAGVVQSPRYKIIEKKQPVAFWCNPISGHNTLYWYLQNLGQGPELLIRYENEEAVDDSQLPKDRFSAERLKGVDSTLKIQPAELGDSAVYLCASSLLNTEAFFGQGTRLTVV.